The rows below give T cell receptor beta chains drawn from one sample of a study of identical twins. In TCRdb, the 5' RACE reads were re-called with MiXCR into one record per CDR3 protein. Of about 1.7 million distinct CDR3 sequences listed, roughly 35% are singletons. Sequences were obtained from cord blood. The origin of the receptors is a newborn girl in good health. Both conserved end residues are part of each CDR3. Fields, in order: clone size, J gene, V gene, D gene, CDR3 protein, CDR3 DNA. The D gene is left open where the match is weak. Clone sizes are given selectively: once, few, many, or a class where the clone is expanded.

.	TRBJ2-1	TRBV3-1	.	CASSQGFDEQFF	TGTGCCAGCAGCCAAGGATTCGATGAGCAGTTCTTC
.	TRBJ2-7	TRBV20-1	TRBD1	CSARLGGTGSYEQYF	TGCAGTGCTAGGCTCGGCGGGACAGGATCCTACGAGCAGTACTTC
many	TRBJ2-3	TRBV27	.	CASSLRDTTDTQYF	TGTGCCAGCAGTTTACGGGACACCACAGATACGCAGTATTTT
few	TRBJ1-2	TRBV20-1	TRBD1	CSAIGQAFYGYTF	TGCAGTGCAATCGGACAGGCGTTCTATGGCTACACCTTC
.	TRBJ2-1	TRBV20-1	.	CSARIQGLGRYNEQFF	TGCAGTGCTAGAATACAGGGCCTTGGCCGTTACAATGAGCAGTTCTTC
.	TRBJ1-5	TRBV7-2	.	CASSNRPEGTQHF	TGTGCCAGCAGCAACCGTCCGGAGGGGACCCAGCATTTT
.	TRBJ1-2	TRBV7-9	TRBD1	CASSSNPGQGLYGYTF	TGTGCCAGCAGCTCAAACCCCGGACAGGGCCTATATGGCTACACCTTC
few	TRBJ2-4	TRBV20-1	TRBD2	CSARDRLAGVAKNIQYF	TGCAGTGCTAGAGATCGGCTAGCGGGCGTAGCCAAAAACATTCAGTACTTC
.	TRBJ2-7	TRBV5-4	TRBD2	CASSLGGIAGLEQYF	TGTGCCAGCAGCTTGGGGGGGATAGCGGGACTTGAGCAGTACTTC
.	TRBJ1-2	TRBV4-1	TRBD1	CASSQTAGTGSYGYTF	TGCGCCAGCAGCCAAACCGCCGGGACAGGGAGCTATGGCTACACCTTC
.	TRBJ2-5	TRBV11-2	TRBD1	CASSQDRELPYNEQYF	TGTGCCAGCAGCCAGGACAGGGAACTACCCTACAATGAGCAGTACTTC
.	TRBJ2-1	TRBV3-1	TRBD2	CASSQGRRLAGANEQFF	TGTGCCAGCAGCCAAGGTCGAAGACTAGCGGGGGCCAATGAGCAGTTCTTC
.	TRBJ2-5	TRBV9	TRBD2	CASSVVSSGRGGEQYF	TGTGCCAGCAGCGTAGTTAGTAGCGGGAGAGGGGGTGAGCAGTACTTC
.	TRBJ2-5	TRBV28	.	CASSPLKGRPGTQYF	TGTGCCAGCAGTCCCCTTAAGGGTAGACCAGGGACCCAGTACTTC
.	TRBJ1-3	TRBV3-1	TRBD1	CASSQMGDRLSSGNTIYF	TGCGCCAGCAGCCAGATGGGGGACAGGTTAAGCTCTGGAAACACCATATATTTT
.	TRBJ2-7	TRBV27	.	CASGFLSEGEQYF	TGTGCCAGCGGATTCTTATCGGAAGGGGAGCAGTACTTC
.	TRBJ1-1	TRBV29-1	.	CSVDGTLNTEAFF	TGCAGCGTTGATGGGACGCTGAACACTGAAGCTTTCTTT
.	TRBJ2-3	TRBV10-3	.	CAIREGQKRTDTQYF	TGTGCCATCAGGGAGGGACAGAAACGCACAGATACGCAGTATTTT
few	TRBJ2-3	TRBV5-1	.	CASSLVAFADTQYF	TGCGCCAGCAGCTTGGTTGCATTCGCAGATACGCAGTATTTT
few	TRBJ1-5	TRBV20-1	.	CSARAPYSNQPQHF	TGCAGTGCTAGAGCCCCATATAGCAATCAGCCCCAGCATTTT
few	TRBJ2-3	TRBV20-1	TRBD2	CSAAGLAGSTDTQYF	TGCAGTGCTGCCGGACTAGCAGGGAGCACAGATACGCAGTATTTT
.	TRBJ2-7	TRBV20-1	.	CSATGQSDEQYF	TGCAGTGCTACTGGACAGTCGGATGAGCAGTACTTC
.	TRBJ1-5	TRBV6-6	TRBD1	CASSTHRGLQPQHF	TGTGCCAGCAGTACCCACAGGGGACTTCAGCCCCAGCATTTT
.	TRBJ1-2	TRBV2	.	CASSVGREGYGYTF	TGTGCCAGCAGTGTGGGCAGGGAAGGCTATGGCTACACCTTC
.	TRBJ2-1	TRBV20-1	TRBD2	CSALRGGLGNEQFF	TGCAGTGCTTTGCGGGGGGGCCTAGGAAATGAGCAGTTCTTC
few	TRBJ1-2	TRBV3-1	.	CASSPGTVVGGYTF	TGTGCCAGCAGCCCAGGGACCGTGGTCGGAGGCTACACCTTC
.	TRBJ1-5	TRBV20-1	.	CSAGGRTNQPQHF	TGCAGTGCTGGGGGCAGGACAAATCAGCCCCAGCATTTT
few	TRBJ2-3	TRBV27	TRBD2	CASSLGWPSGSLTDTQYF	TGTGCCAGCAGTTTAGGGTGGCCTAGCGGGAGTTTAACAGATACGCAGTATTTT
.	TRBJ2-4	TRBV5-1	TRBD1	CASSEPGQGAKNIQYF	TGCGCCAGCAGCGAGCCGGGACAGGGAGCCAAAAACATTCAGTACTTC
.	TRBJ2-1	TRBV14	TRBD2	CASSHRPGTSGAGYNEQFF	TGTGCCAGCAGCCACCGACCGGGGACTAGTGGAGCGGGGTACAATGAGCAGTTCTTC
few	TRBJ2-3	TRBV28	.	CASSLSTRDTQYF	TGTGCCAGCAGTTTATCTACCCGAGATACGCAGTATTTT
few	TRBJ2-7	TRBV5-1	.	CASRVPSSYEQYF	TGCGCCAGCAGAGTGCCTAGCTCCTACGAGCAGTACTTC
.	TRBJ2-3	TRBV20-1	.	CSASIGGPSTDTQYF	TGCAGTGCTAGTATAGGAGGGCCAAGCACAGATACGCAGTATTTT
.	TRBJ1-5	TRBV20-1	TRBD1	CSARGPQGVRHQPQHF	TGCAGTGCTAGAGGGCCTCAGGGGGTAAGGCATCAGCCCCAGCATTTT
few	TRBJ1-5	TRBV20-1	TRBD1	CRAGTGGNQPQHF	TGCAGGGCCGGGACAGGGGGCAATCAGCCCCAGCATTTT
.	TRBJ1-2	TRBV6-1	TRBD1	CASRKQGFGYTF	TGTGCCAGCAGGAAACAGGGGTTTGGCTACACCTTC
.	TRBJ2-1	TRBV20-1	.	CSARWAGRGEQFF	TGCAGTGCTCGATGGGCGGGACGGGGTGAGCAGTTCTTC
few	TRBJ2-1	TRBV10-2	.	CASGELAQNEQFF	TGCGCCAGCGGTGAACTAGCCCAAAATGAGCAGTTCTTC
few	TRBJ2-1	TRBV7-9	TRBD2	CASSGSGSNNEQFF	TGTGCCAGCAGCGGTAGCGGGAGCAACAATGAGCAGTTCTTC
.	TRBJ2-5	TRBV7-2	TRBD2	CASSLESGRPGNEQYF	TGTGCCAGCAGCTTAGAAAGCGGGAGGCCGGGCAATGAGCAGTACTTC
.	TRBJ1-1	TRBV19	TRBD1	CASSILPGQGSTEAFF	TGTGCCAGTAGTATTCTACCGGGACAGGGAAGCACTGAAGCTTTCTTT
.	TRBJ2-7	TRBV6-6	.	CASSGDIYEQYF	TGTGCCAGCAGCGGGGACATCTACGAGCAGTACTTC
.	TRBJ2-3	TRBV28	.	CASSFPPSTDTQYF	TGTGCCAGCAGTTTCCCCCCATCCACAGATACGCAGTATTTT
many	TRBJ2-5	TRBV10-3	.	CAISEQGIRETQYF	TGTGCCATCAGTGAACAGGGAATCAGAGAGACCCAGTACTTC
few	TRBJ2-3	TRBV4-2	.	CASSQGGLLADTQYF	TGTGCCAGCAGCCAAGGGGGGCTGCTGGCAGATACGCAGTATTTT
.	TRBJ2-7	TRBV7-2	.	CASSLEGTHPYEQYF	TGTGCCAGCAGCTTAGAAGGGACTCACCCCTACGAGCAGTACTTC
few	TRBJ2-1	TRBV6-5	.	CASISGNEQFF	TGTGCCAGCATTTCCGGGAATGAGCAGTTCTTC
.	TRBJ1-1	TRBV20-1	.	CSAIQGPMNTEAFF	TGCAGTGCTATTCAAGGGCCTATGAACACTGAAGCTTTCTTT
few	TRBJ2-7	TRBV6-6	.	CASSYPSLFYEQYF	TGTGCCAGCAGTTACCCCTCCCTTTTCTACGAGCAGTACTTC
few	TRBJ1-1	TRBV5-1	.	CASSLTGKAFF	TGCGCCAGCAGCTTGACAGGGAAAGCTTTCTTT
.	TRBJ1-1	TRBV21-1	.	CASSKVDRAVLGTEAFF	TGTGCCAGCAGCAAAGTGGACAGGGCGGTATTGGGCACTGAAGCTTTCTTT
many	TRBJ2-3	TRBV5-1	TRBD2	CASRVAGSTDTQYF	TGTGCCAGCAGAGTAGCGGGGAGCACAGATACGCAGTATTTT
.	TRBJ2-7	TRBV7-2	.	CASSLENIEAYEQYF	TGTGCCAGCAGCTTAGAAAATATAGAAGCCTACGAGCAGTACTTC
.	TRBJ1-1	TRBV20-1	TRBD1	CSARDSKGQVDTEAFF	TGCAGTGCTAGAGATTCCAAGGGACAGGTCGACACTGAAGCTTTCTTT
few	TRBJ2-3	TRBV4-1	.	CASSQVKGTDTQYF	TGCGCCAGCAGCCAAGTGAAGGGCACAGATACGCAGTATTTT
.	TRBJ2-3	TRBV5-5	.	CASSLALRGGADTQYF	TGTGCCAGCAGCTTGGCACTCAGGGGCGGGGCAGATACGCAGTATTTT
.	TRBJ2-6	TRBV20-1	.	CSGCSRANVLTF	TGCAGTGGTTGCTCTAGGGCCAACGTCCTGACTTTC
.	TRBJ1-1	TRBV9	.	CASRQKGGTEAFF	TGTGCCAGCAGACAGAAGGGGGGCACTGAAGCTTTCTTT
few	TRBJ2-1	TRBV7-2	.	CASSLEQRSEQFF	TGTGCCAGCAGCTTAGAGCAGCGGAGTGAGCAGTTCTTC